The clone carrying this T cell receptor beta chain has more than one count but fewer than ten. Trimming left V 5 bases short and J 3 bases short, with 13 bases between. Germline lookup yields CDR1 SEHNR and CDR2 FQNEAQ (reference sequence). The CDR3 covers 15 residues. The sample comes from a study of identical twins. Each CDR3 protein is one row after TCRdb ran MiXCR on the 5' RACE reads. This table holds a few hundred thousand distinct CDR3 sequences, roughly 15% found once. These data also formed part of another study, on yellow fever vaccine responses in identical twins.

V usage is TRBV7-9 and J usage is TRBJ2-2; D uncertain. Input material: CD4+ T cells sorted from blood. This receptor was taken from a woman younger than 35 in good health. The CDR3 DNA reads as TGTGCCAGCAGCGCGCACGGGTTCGACACCGGGGAGCTGTTTTTT. Protein: CASSAHGFDTGELFF.